One sample yielded the 21 T cell receptor beta chains listed below, sequenced in a study of blood T cell repertoires in COVID-19. The protocol was immunoSEQ multiplex PCR, while the TCRdb copy is restricted to in-frame clones and leaves out a portion. Among roughly 200,000 clones listed, roughly 91% were seen once. The source material was PBMCs or T cells enriched from blood (not recorded which). These receptors were obtained from a woman between 25 and 40 years old with acute COVID-19.

The V call is TRBV10-3, the J call TRBJ1-6; D not resolved. The CDR3 has 15 amino acids. Trimming shortened V by 0 bases and J by 8 bases, and 11 bases separated the two germline ends. The germline V gene encodes CDR1 ENHRY and CDR2 SYGVKD. This chain's CDR3 is CAISESRGGDSPLHF. The CDR3 DNA is TGTGCCATCAGTGAGTCACGGGGTGGGGATTCACCCCTCCACTTT.

The gene calls are TRBV2 and TRBJ1-2; D not certain. The CDR3 is 14 amino acids. V was cut by 3 bases and J by 2 bases, with 10 bases left in between. Germline-derived CDR1 and CDR2 are SNHLY and FYNNEI. The CDR3 is CASSESRMNYGYTF. Here the CDR3 DNA reads TGTGCCAGCAGTGAGTCCAGGATGAACTATGGCTACACCTTC.

The V call is TRBV10-3, the J call TRBJ2-3; D is perhaps TRBD2 (6 bases). Germline V gives CDR1 ENHRY, CDR2 SYGVKD. The CDR3 length is 16 residues. Trimming stripped 3 bases from V and 3 bases from J, with 16 bases between. The CDR3 DNA follows: TGTGCCATCAGTGATGGGGGGAATATGAGGACAGATACGCAGTATTTT. Translating it yields CAISDGGNMRTDTQYF.

The rearrangement links TRBV10-3 to TRBJ1-4; D call uncertain. Germline CDR1 reads ENHRY; CDR2 reads SYGVKD. The CDR3 runs to 14 residues. The germline V and J ends were trimmed by 2 bases and 5 bases, with 9 bases remaining between them. The CDR3 protein is CAISEGQTNEKLFF. The CDR3, as DNA: TGTGCCATCAGTGAGGGGCAGACGAATGAAAAACTGTTTTTT.

The genes are TRBV18 and TRBJ1-1, with D uncertain. Trimming removed 2 bases at V and 7 bases at J, with 5 bases between. CDR1 and CDR2 (germline): KGHSH, LQKENI. The CDR3 totals 11 residues. The CDR3: CASSPSDEAFF. The DNA of the CDR3 is TGTGCCAGCTCACCAAGCGATGAAGCTTTCTTT.

This chain connects TRBV30 to TRBJ1-5; perhaps TRBD1 as D (5 bases). Germline V gene sequence: CDR1 GTSNPN, CDR2 SVGIG (reference sequence). CDR3 size: 15 residues. Trimming removed 3 bases at V and 5 bases at J, with 17 bases between. This CDR3 is CAWRLPGRGYQPQHF. CDR3 bases: TGTGCCTGGAGACTGCCTGGTCGGGGGTATCAGCCCCAGCATTTT. Drawing the rest from reference TRBV30 and TRBJ1-5, the complete variable domain is SQTIHQWPATLVQPVGSPLSLECTVEGTSNPNLYWYRQAAGRGLQLLFYSVGIGQISSEVPQNLSASRPQDRQFILSSKKLLLSDSGFYLCAWRLPGRGYQPQHFGDGTRLSIL.

CDR3 in DNA: TGCGCCAGCAGCTTGGTGACAGCTAGAGACACTGAAGCTTTCTTT. It codes for CASSLVTARDTEAFF. The chain combines TRBV5-1 with TRBJ1-1; possible D gene TRBD1, 5 bases. The germline gives CDR1 SGHRS, CDR2 YFSETQ. V lost 0 bases and J lost 3, with 12 bases in between. The CDR3 is 15 residues long.

The chain carries TRBV18 and TRBJ2-5, with D hard to call. Between the trimmed V and J ends, which lost 3 bases and 1 base, there was a span of 9 bases. This CDR3 has 14 amino acids. Germline CDR1 KGHSH, CDR2 LQKENI. CDR3 in amino acids: CASSPERFQETQYF. The CDR3 nucleotides are TGTGCCAGCTCACCTGAACGGTTCCAAGAGACCCAGTACTTC.

The genes are TRBV7-9 and TRBJ1-5, with a possible D match to TRBD1 (6 bases). The V and J ends lost 4 bases and 5 bases respectively, with 15 bases between them. This CDR3 spans 15 amino acids. Germline loops: CDR1 SEHNR, CDR2 FQNEAQ (reference sequence). CDR3 amino acids: CASSSDRDTYQPQHF. DNA for the CDR3: TGTGCCAGCAGCTCAGACCGGGACACTTATCAGCCCCAGCATTTT.

V is TRBV27 and J is TRBJ1-1, with D maybe TRBD1 (5 bases). CDR1 is MNHEY and CDR2 is SMNVEV in the germline V gene (reference sequence). This CDR3 region has 14 residues. The V end was cut by 3 bases, the J end by 8 bases, with 16 bases between. DNA for the CDR3: TGTGCCAGCAGTTTTGACAGTTTTGAAGCGGAAGCTTTCTTT. This gives the protein CASSFDSFEAEAFF.

The chain uses TRBV28 and TRBJ2-1; 9 bases are shared with TRBD1. The CDR3 is 17 residues long. CDR1 is MDHEN, CDR2 SYDVKM, per germline. The V segment lost 5 bases and the J segment 8 bases; nucleotides outside the gene matches: 16. The CDR3 protein is CASSLPWDRVLRYEQFF. The CDR3 DNA reads as TGTGCCAGCAGTCTCCCCTGGGACAGGGTGTTAAGGTATGAGCAGTTCTTC.

V usage is TRBV7-2 and J usage is TRBJ1-6; D remains unclear. The CDR3 runs to 14 residues. V lost 1 base and J 10 bases, leaving 11 bases between the germline ends. CDR1 and CDR2 from the germline V gene are SGHTA and FQGNSA. Here the CDR3 reads CASSLGILRSPLHF. In nucleotides, the CDR3 is TGTGCCAGCAGCTTAGGTATCCTCAGGTCACCCCTCCACTTT.

The chain recombines TRBV27 with TRBJ2-2, with TRBD1 matching over 10 bases. The CDR3 consists of 16 residues. The germline gives CDR1 MNHEY, CDR2 SMNVEV (reference sequence). Trimming took 5 bases from V and 4 from J; bases not matched to a gene: 7. This CDR3 reads CASSRRDRGFTGELFF. In nucleotides, the CDR3 is TGTGCCAGCAGTAGGAGGGACAGGGGTTTCACCGGGGAGCTGTTTTTT.

CDR3 in DNA: TGTGCCAGCAGCGTAGGGACAGGGGGAAGTAATTCACCCCTCCACTTT. It codes for CASSVGTGGSNSPLHF. J is TRBJ1-6 and V is TRBV9; 10 bases are shared with TRBD1. CDR1 is SGDLS and CDR2 is YYNGEE in the germline V gene. The CDR3 length is 16 residues. V dropped 0 bases and J dropped 6; count of bases not matched to a gene: 3.

The J gene is TRBJ1-1, the V gene TRBV10-3; D may be TRBD1 (6 bases). V lost 7 bases to trimming and J lost 2 bases, with 23 bases between them. The germline gives CDR1 ENHRY, CDR2 SYGVKD. The CDR3 contains 17 residues. The CDR3 here is CAITPRLGEQGNTEAFF. The CDR3 nucleotides read TGTGCCATCACCCCCCGATTGGGCGAACAGGGCAACACTGAAGCTTTCTTT.

The gene calls are TRBV10-1 and TRBJ2-1; a possible D gene is TRBD2 (6 bases). Trimming took off 9 bases at V and 0 bases at J, with 9 bases between the two ends. The CDR3 is 13 residues long. Germline CDR1 reads WNHNN; CDR2 reads SYGVQD (reference sequence). The CDR3 bases are TGCGCCAGTGCCGGGGGCTCCTACAATGAGCAGTTCTTC. This codes for CASAGGSYNEQFF.

The chain couples TRBV6-5 to TRBJ1-1; 8 bases map to TRBD1. The CDR3 has 14 amino acids. V trimming: 6 bases; J trimming: 4 bases; junction bases outside the gene matches: 7. CDR1 MNHEY and CDR2 SVGAGI come from the germline V gene. CDR3 amino acids: CASRKGQATTEAFF. CDR3 bases: TGTGCCAGCAGAAAGGGACAGGCGACCACTGAAGCTTTCTTT.

This chain connects TRBV12-3 or TRBV12-4 to TRBJ1-2; the D is unclear. V shed 3 bases and J shed 7 bases, with 9 bases lying between them. The CDR3 extends over 12 amino acids. The CDR3 coding sequence is TGTGCCAGCAGTTTTTCGGTTACTGGCTACACCTTC. Translated, it gives CASSFSVTGYTF.

The chain combines TRBV7-7 with TRBJ2-1, with TRBD2 identical over 13 bases. The germline V gene encodes CDR1 SSHAT and CDR2 FNYEAQ (reference sequence). The V and J ends lost 5 bases and 6 bases, in that order; junction bases with no gene match: 4. The CDR3 consists of 15 residues. The CDR3 is CASSELAGGPNEQFF. The CDR3 DNA follows: TGTGCCAGCAGCGAACTAGCGGGGGGGCCCAATGAGCAGTTCTTC.

V usage is TRBV9 and J usage is TRBJ2-2; 8 positions agree with TRBD2. This CDR3 has 14 residues. The trim removed 2 bases at V and 6 bases at J, leaving 3 bases unmatched. Germline assignment: CDR1 SGDLS and CDR2 YYNGEE. The CDR3 region has the DNA TGTGCCAGCAGCGTCCTCGGGAGGGCCGGGGAGCTGTTTTTT. As protein: CASSVLGRAGELFF.

The gene calls are TRBV27 and TRBJ1-2, with D perhaps TRBD1 (5 bases). The V end lost 5 bases, the J end lost 7 bases, and 14 bases lay between the germline ends. Germline CDR1 reads MNHEY; CDR2 reads SMNVEV (reference sequence). The CDR3 consists of 13 residues. CDR3 loop: CASSIDRRSGYTF. The DNA for the CDR3 is TGTGCCAGCAGTATCGACAGACGGAGTGGCTACACCTTC.